The 25 T cell receptor beta chains below all came from one sample that was sequenced in a study of regulatory T cells in long-lasting Graves disease. Sample time point: newly diagnosed GD, antithyroid drugs for less than 3 months. Researchers made the TCR library from RNA that was extracted from PBMCs. Arm-PCR of CDR3 regions and iRepertoire HTBI primers were the basis on which TCR beta libraries were built. TCRdb recomputed calls from the multiplex PCR reads with MiXCR, one row per CDR3 protein. The sample shows approximately 540,000 distinct CDR3 sequences, more than 10% of them seen only once. Another study also made use of these data, one on T cells in Graves' hyperthyroidism and ophthalmopathy.

Source: peripheral blood mononuclear cells (PBMCs), taken at new diagnosis, from a patient treated with antithyroid drugs. These receptors originate from a young woman with Graves disease.

The chain employs TRBV7-9 and TRBJ1-1; 8 nucleotides align to TRBD1. V lost 4 bases to trimming and J lost 1 base; unmatched junction nucleotides: 5. Germline CDR1 reads SEHNR; CDR2 reads FQNEAQ (reference sequence). The CDR3 extends over 15 amino acids. DNA for the CDR3: TGTGCCAGCAGCTCCCGACAGGGGAGGAACACTGAAGCTTTCTTT. It is translated as CASSSRQGRNTEAFF.

This clonotype was seen repeatedly, ten times or more. This chain connects TRBV6-5 to TRBJ2-2; D remains ambiguous. The germline CDR1 and CDR2 sequences are MNHEY and SVGAGI. The CDR3 has 15 residues. With 0 bases removed from V and 2 bases from J, the gap between germline ends came to 7 bases. The CDR3 sequence is CASSYSRPNTGELFF. In DNA, the CDR3 is TGTGCCAGCAGTTACTCTCGACCCAACACCGGGGAGCTGTTTTTT.

This clonotype was counted at least ten times. The chain is built from TRBV7-3 and TRBJ2-1, with D perhaps TRBD1 or TRBD2 (6 bases each). CDR3 size: 13 residues. Germline V gene sequence: CDR1 SGHTA, CDR2 FQGTGA. V gave up 5 bases and J gave up 8 bases, with 13 bases separating them. The CDR3 DNA sequence: TGTGCCAGCAGCCCCCCCGGGGGCGATGAGCAGTTCTTC. Amino acids: CASSPPGGDEQFF.

This clonotype occurred many times. As DNA, the CDR3 is TGTGCCAGCAGCCTTAGTCCCGGGACAGGGACTTCCGAAGCTTTCTTT. Amino acids: CASSLSPGTGTSEAFF. This sequence joins TRBV11-3 and TRBJ1-1; the match to TRBD1 covers 9 bases. This CDR3 has 16 residues. The germline V gene encodes CDR1 SGHNT and CDR2 YENEEA. The V segment lost 5 bases and the J segment 8 bases; nucleotides outside the gene matches: 15.

This clonotype was recorded at least ten times. The chain employs TRBV6-1 and TRBJ2-7; 8 bases align to TRBD1. Trimming removed 6 bases from V and 5 bases from J; junction bases left unmatched: 3. The V gene's germline CDR1 is MNHNS and CDR2 SASEGT. The CDR3 spans 12 residues. CDR3 sequence reads: CASRDRVNEQYF. The CDR3 DNA reads TGTGCCAGCAGGGACAGGGTAAACGAGCAGTACTTC.

The sample holds many counts of this clonotype. The gene calls are TRBV5-1 and TRBJ1-2; no clear D gene. Germline CDR1 SGHRS, CDR2 YFSETQ. The CDR3 is 17 residues long. The germline V and J ends were trimmed by 0 bases and 4 bases, with 19 bases remaining between them. CDR3: CASSLGGRNGYGYGYTF. The CDR3 region has the DNA TGCGCCAGCAGCTTGGGAGGCAGAAACGGGTATGGCTATGGCTACACCTTC.

This clonotype was seen ten or more times. V and J are TRBV20-1 and TRBJ2-7; 10 bases are a match to TRBD2. Germline V gives CDR1 DFQATT, CDR2 SNEGSKA (reference sequence). Germline trimming cut 1 base from V and 0 bases from J; bases unmatched to any gene: 12. The CDR3 covers 18 residues. CDR3 coding DNA: TGCAGTGCTAGAGGAAGAGCGGGAGGGCCCTTCAACTCCTACGAGCAGTACTTC. This sequence encodes CSARGRAGGPFNSYEQYF.

There are a few counts of this clonotype. This sequence joins TRBV6-1 and TRBJ2-1; the D is unclear. There are 13 residues in the CDR3. The germline V gene has CDR1 MNHNS and CDR2 SASEGT. The germline V and J ends were trimmed by 10 bases and 4 bases, with 14 bases remaining between them. CDR3 coding DNA: TGTGCCACTTCTTTAACGGATTACAATGAGCAGTTCTTC. This codes for CATSLTDYNEQFF.

There are a few counts of this clonotype. The CDR3 DNA follows: TGTGCCTGGAGTCAGCAGGGACATCAGCCCCAGCATTTT. Translating it yields CAWSQQGHQPQHF. The V gene is TRBV30, the J gene TRBJ1-5; D possibly corresponds to TRBD1 (5 bases). Germline V gene data show CDR1 as GTSNPN and CDR2 as SVGIG (reference sequence). With 2 bases removed from V and 5 bases from J, the gap between germline ends came to 10 bases. The CDR3 runs to 13 residues.

This clonotype has ten or more counts. The V gene is TRBV18, the J gene TRBJ1-6; unclear D gene. Trimming left V 6 bases short and J 5 bases short, with 14 bases between. The V gene's germline CDR1 is KGHSH and CDR2 LQKENI. The length of the CDR3 is 15 residues. The CDR3 DNA follows: TGTGCCAGCTCCCAAAGTCGTGGCGATAATTCACCCCTCCACTTT. Encoded protein: CASSQSRGDNSPLHF.

This clonotype has a count of ten or more. The chain joins TRBV19 to TRBJ2-7, with 8 bases aligning to TRBD1. V was pared by 3 bases and J by 6 bases, with 10 bases of the junction left unmatched. Germline CDR1 reads LNHDA; CDR2 reads SQIVND (reference sequence). This CDR3 has 15 amino acids. The CDR3, as DNA: TGTGCCAGTAGTATCGACAGGGGCGCGAGGGGCGAGCAGTACTTC. Protein product: CASSIDRGARGEQYF.

The table lists this clonotype with a few counts. V is TRBV9 and J is TRBJ2-3, with a weak D call TRBD2 (5 bases). The CDR3 has 15 amino acids. Germline V gene lookup returns CDR1 SGDLS and CDR2 YYNGEE. V lost 0 bases, J lost 2 bases, and 10 bases lay in between. The CDR3 bases are TGTGCCAGCAGCGTAGGGAGCGGAGTCACAGATACGCAGTATTTT. It codes for CASSVGSGVTDTQYF. The full variable domain, completed using reference TRBV9 and TRBJ2-3, is DSGVTQTPKHLITATGQRVTLRCSPRSGDLSVYWYQQSLDQGLQFLIQYYNGEERAKGNILERFSAQQFPDLHSELNLSSLELGDSALYFCASSVGSGVTDTQYFGPGTRLTVL.

This clonotype was counted ten times or more. The chain joins TRBV28 to TRBJ2-7; 10 positions match TRBD1. With V trimmed by 1 base and J by 5 bases, 14 bases remained unmatched. CDR3 size: 18 residues. Germline CDR1 and CDR2: MDHEN and SYDVKM. DNA of the CDR3: TGTGCCAGCAGTTTATCGGAACCTAGTGGGACAGGGGCTAACGAGCAGTACTTC. This gives the protein CASSLSEPSGTGANEQYF.

The rearrangement joins TRBV9 to TRBJ2-2; 12 nucleotides agree with TRBD2. Trimming cost V 3 bases and J 5 bases; bases outside gene matches: 5. CDR1 is SGDLS, CDR2 YYNGEE, per germline. The CDR3 runs 16 residues. CDR3: CASSAGLAGRTGELFF. DNA of the CDR3: TGTGCCAGCAGCGCCGGACTAGCGGGACGGACCGGGGAGCTGTTTTTT.

This clonotype was found many times. The CDR3 sequence is CASSLGTNNEQFF. The CDR3 bases are TGTGCCAGCAGCTTGGGCACTAACAATGAGCAGTTCTTC. The gene calls are TRBV5-5 and TRBJ2-1; no firm D call. V shed 0 bases and J shed 5 bases, with 6 bases lying between them. Germline values: CDR1 SGHKS, CDR2 YYEKEE (reference sequence). CDR3 length: 13 residues.

The chain links TRBV20-1 to TRBJ2-1, with 7 bases lining up with TRBD2. Germline V lookup: CDR1 DFQATT, CDR2 SNEGSKA (reference sequence). Losses at the gene ends were 0 bases for V and 12 bases for J; bases not matched to a gene: 11. The CDR3 length is 14 residues. The CDR3 sequence: CSARDWLAATGQFF. The CDR3 DNA is TGCAGTGCTAGAGATTGGCTAGCGGCGACGGGGCAGTTCTTC.

In its sample, this clonotype was seen many times. This chain uses TRBV2 with TRBJ2-2; perhaps TRBD1 as D (6 bases). Germline V lookup: CDR1 SNHLY, CDR2 FYNNEI. Trimming removed 8 bases from V and 7 bases from J, with 20 bases in between. The CDR3 is 15 amino acids. The CDR3 nucleotides are TGTGCCAGCCACCGGACAGTGGCCGCCGGCGGGGAGCTGTTTTTT. The encoded protein is CASHRTVAAGGELFF.

This clonotype was found a few times. This rearrangement joins TRBV6-5 to TRBJ2-7; D possibly corresponds to TRBD1 (5 bases). V lost 0 bases, J lost 3 bases, and 12 bases lay in between. The CDR3 consists of 15 residues. The germline gives CDR1 MNHEY, CDR2 SVGAGI. The DNA for the CDR3 is TGTGCCAGCAGTTACTCGAGAGACAGTCTCTACGAGCAGTACTTC. It yields the protein CASSYSRDSLYEQYF.

In its sample, this clonotype was seen many times. The chain's CDR3 is CASSEYNQPQHF. CDR3 bases: TGTGCCAGCAGTGAATACAATCAGCCCCAGCATTTT. V is TRBV6-1 and J is TRBJ1-5; D call uncertain. The CDR3 is 12 residues long. V lost 2 bases, J lost 3 bases, and 2 bases lay in between. CDR1 and CDR2 (germline): MNHNS, SASEGT.

V usage is TRBV2 and J usage is TRBJ2-1; 9 positions match TRBD1. Unmatched junction bases numbered 6, after V lost 5 bases and J lost 7 bases. CDR1 and CDR2 (germline): SNHLY, FYNNEI. The CDR3 has 14 residues. The DNA for the CDR3 is TGTGCCAGCAGTCCCGGGACAGGGTTTAATGAGCAGTTCTTC. Its protein is CASSPGTGFNEQFF.

The chain recombines TRBV28 with TRBJ2-1; 9 bases are shared with TRBD2. The CDR3 sequence is 16 residues long. Germline CDR1 reads MDHEN; CDR2 reads SYDVKM. J lost 8 bases, V lost 5 bases, and 13 bases had no gene match. The CDR3 bases are TGTGCCAGCAGTCTTGATCCGGGACTAGCCCATGATGAGCAGTTCTTC. It specifies CASSLDPGLAHDEQFF.

This rearrangement joins TRBV10-2 to TRBJ2-1; 8 nucleotides match TRBD2. The trim removed 8 bases at V and 5 bases at J, leaving 11 bases unmatched. The V gene's germline CDR1 is WSHSY and CDR2 SAAADI. CDR3 length: 15 residues. CDR3 coding DNA: TGCGCCAGCCGCGCCTCGTCTAGCGGGCACAATGAGCAGTTCTTC. Translated, it gives CASRASSSGHNEQFF.

The CDR3 region is CAISEVGLTYEQYF. The CDR3, as DNA: TGTGCCATCAGTGAGGTGGGACTCACCTACGAGCAGTACTTC. The chain employs TRBV10-3 and TRBJ2-7; TRBD2 might be the D (6 bases). Germline CDR1 is ENHRY and CDR2 is SYGVKD. Trimming pared 2 bases from V and 2 bases from J, leaving 10 bases between. The CDR3 runs 14 residues.

This clonotype was seen repeatedly, ten times or more. This chain joins TRBV28 and TRBJ1-5; perhaps TRBD1 as D (5 bases). Germline V gene lookup returns CDR1 MDHEN and CDR2 SYDVKM. The CDR3 is 14 amino acids. The ends were cut back, 9 bases at V and 5 bases at J, with 17 bases in the middle. The CDR3 loop reads CASSQRGRDQPQHF. Written as DNA, the CDR3 is TGTGCCAGTTCTCAGAGGGGACGAGATCAGCCCCAGCATTTT.

The chain has TRBV6-1 and TRBJ1-5; D may be TRBD1 (5 bases). Trimming cost V 6 bases and J 3 bases, with 15 bases left between them. The germline V gene encodes CDR1 MNHNS and CDR2 SASEGT. CDR3 size: 15 residues. The CDR3 bases are TGTGCCAGCAGACAATTCTCAGGGTCCAATCAGCCCCAGCATTTT. This gives the protein CASRQFSGSNQPQHF.